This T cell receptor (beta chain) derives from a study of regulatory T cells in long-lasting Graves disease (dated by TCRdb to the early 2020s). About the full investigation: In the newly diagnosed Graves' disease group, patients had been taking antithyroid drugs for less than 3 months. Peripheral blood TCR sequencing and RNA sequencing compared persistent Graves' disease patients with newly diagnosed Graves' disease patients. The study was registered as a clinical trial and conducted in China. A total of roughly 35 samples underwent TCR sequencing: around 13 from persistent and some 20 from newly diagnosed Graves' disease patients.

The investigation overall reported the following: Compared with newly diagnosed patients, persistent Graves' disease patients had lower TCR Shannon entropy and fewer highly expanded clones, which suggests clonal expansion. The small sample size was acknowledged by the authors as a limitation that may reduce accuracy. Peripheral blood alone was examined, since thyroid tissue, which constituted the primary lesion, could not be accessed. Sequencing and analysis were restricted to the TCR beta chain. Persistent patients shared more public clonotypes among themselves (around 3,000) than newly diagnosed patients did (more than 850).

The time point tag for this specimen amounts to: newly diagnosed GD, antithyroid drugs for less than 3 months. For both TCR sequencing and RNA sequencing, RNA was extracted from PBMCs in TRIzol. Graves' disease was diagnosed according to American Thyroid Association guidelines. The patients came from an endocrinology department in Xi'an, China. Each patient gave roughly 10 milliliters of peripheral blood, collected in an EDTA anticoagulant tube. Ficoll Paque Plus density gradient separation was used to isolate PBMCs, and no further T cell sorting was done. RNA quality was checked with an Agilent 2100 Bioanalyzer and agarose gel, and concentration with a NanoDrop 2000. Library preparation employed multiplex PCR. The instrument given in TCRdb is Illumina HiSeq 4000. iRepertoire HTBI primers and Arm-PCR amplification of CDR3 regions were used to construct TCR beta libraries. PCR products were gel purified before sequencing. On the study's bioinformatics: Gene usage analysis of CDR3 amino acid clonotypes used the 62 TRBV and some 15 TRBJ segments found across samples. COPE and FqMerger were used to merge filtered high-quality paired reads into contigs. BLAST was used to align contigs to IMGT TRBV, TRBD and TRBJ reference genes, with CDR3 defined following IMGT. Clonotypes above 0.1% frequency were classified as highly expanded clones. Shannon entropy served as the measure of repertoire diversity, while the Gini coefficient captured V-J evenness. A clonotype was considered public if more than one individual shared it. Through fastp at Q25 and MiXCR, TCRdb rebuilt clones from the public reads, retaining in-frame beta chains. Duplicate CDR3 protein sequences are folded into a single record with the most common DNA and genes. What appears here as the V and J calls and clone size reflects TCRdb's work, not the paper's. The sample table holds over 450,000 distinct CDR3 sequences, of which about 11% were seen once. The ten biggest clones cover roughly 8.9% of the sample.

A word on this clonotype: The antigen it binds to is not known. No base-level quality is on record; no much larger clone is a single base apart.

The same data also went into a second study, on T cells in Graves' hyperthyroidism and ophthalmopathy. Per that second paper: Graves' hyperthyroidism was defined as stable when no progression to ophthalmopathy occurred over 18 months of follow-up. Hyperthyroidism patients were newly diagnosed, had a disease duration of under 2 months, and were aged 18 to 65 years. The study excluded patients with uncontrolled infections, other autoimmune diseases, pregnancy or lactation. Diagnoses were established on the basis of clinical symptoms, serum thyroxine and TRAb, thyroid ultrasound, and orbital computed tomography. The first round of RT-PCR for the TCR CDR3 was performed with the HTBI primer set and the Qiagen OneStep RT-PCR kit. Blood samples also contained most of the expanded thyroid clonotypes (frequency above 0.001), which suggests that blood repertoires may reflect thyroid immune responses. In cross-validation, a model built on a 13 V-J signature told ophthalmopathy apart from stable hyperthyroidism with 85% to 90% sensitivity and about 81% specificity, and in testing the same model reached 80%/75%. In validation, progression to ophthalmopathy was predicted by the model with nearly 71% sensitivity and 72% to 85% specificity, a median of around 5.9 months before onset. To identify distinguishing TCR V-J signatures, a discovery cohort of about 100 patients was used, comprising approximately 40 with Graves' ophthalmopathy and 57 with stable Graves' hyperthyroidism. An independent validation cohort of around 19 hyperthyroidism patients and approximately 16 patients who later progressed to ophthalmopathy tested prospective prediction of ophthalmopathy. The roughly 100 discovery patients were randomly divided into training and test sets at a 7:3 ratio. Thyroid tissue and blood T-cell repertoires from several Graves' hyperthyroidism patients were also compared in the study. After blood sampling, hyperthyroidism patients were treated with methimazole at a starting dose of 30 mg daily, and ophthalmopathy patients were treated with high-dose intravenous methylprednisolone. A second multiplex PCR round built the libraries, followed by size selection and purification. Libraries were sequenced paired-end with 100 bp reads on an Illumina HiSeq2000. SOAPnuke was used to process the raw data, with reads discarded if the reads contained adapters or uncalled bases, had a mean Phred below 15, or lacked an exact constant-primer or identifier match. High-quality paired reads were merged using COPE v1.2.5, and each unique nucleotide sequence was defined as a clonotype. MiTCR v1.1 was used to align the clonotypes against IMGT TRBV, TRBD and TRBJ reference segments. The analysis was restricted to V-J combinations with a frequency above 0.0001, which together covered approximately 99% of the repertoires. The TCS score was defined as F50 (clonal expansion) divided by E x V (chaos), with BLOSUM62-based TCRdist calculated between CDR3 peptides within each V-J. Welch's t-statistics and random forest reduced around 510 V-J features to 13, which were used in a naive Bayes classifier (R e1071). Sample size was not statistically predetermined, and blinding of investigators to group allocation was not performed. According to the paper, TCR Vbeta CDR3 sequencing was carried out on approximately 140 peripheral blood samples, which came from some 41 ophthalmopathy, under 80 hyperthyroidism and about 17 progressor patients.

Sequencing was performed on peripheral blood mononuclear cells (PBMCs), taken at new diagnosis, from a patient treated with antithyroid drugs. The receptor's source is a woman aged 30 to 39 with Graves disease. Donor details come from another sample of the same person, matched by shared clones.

The sequence in DNA is TGTGCCAGCAGCCCCGGGACGCTAGCCTACAATGAGCAGTTCTTC. Its product reads: CASSPGTLAYNEQFF. Here the chain combines TRBV27 and TRBJ2-1; the D region may be TRBD1 or TRBD2, each matching 5 bases equally. At the junction V is shortened by 6 bases and J by 2 bases, with 14 bases in between. The CDR3 measures 15 amino acids from cysteine to phenylalanine. The only DNA kept is the CDR3, 45 bases in frame from the first base. The germline V gene (reference sequence) supplies CDR1 MNHEY and CDR2 SMNVEV.